Sample share makes the clone carrying this T cell receptor (delta chain) medium-sized. The CDR3 contains 24 residues. The germline V and J ends were trimmed by 0 bases and 0 bases, with 35 bases remaining between them. Germline CDR1 and CDR2: TSWWSYY and QGS. These data are taken from a study of gamma-delta T cells after stem cell transplantation. TCRdb re-called the RT-PCR reads with CATT. The sample consists of about 1,400 delta-chain clones, more than 40% of them appearing once. The origin of this receptor is a human donor. It is not recorded whose cells these are; they may come from a transplant donor. The rearrangement uses TRDV1 and TRDJ1, with a tentative D call TRDD2 (6 bases). The sample taken for sequencing was gamma-delta T cells. In DNA, the CDR3 is TGTGCTCTTGGGGAACTAGTATCATTTAGTCCTACCCTTTTACTTGGGACGTACACCGATAAACTCATCTTT. Translating gives CALGELVSFSPTLLLGTYTDKLIF.